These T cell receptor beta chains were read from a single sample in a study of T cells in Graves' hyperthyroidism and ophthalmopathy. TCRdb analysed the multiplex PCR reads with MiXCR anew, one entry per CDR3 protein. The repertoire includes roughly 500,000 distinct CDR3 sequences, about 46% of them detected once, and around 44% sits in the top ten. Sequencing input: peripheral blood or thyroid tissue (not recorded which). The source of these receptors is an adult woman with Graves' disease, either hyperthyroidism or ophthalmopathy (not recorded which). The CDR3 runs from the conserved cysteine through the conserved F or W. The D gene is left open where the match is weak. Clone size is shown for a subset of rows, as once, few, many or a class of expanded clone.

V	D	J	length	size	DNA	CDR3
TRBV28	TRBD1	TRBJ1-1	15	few	TGTGCCAGCAGTTTTTGGGACAGAACGGACACTGAAGCTTTCTTT	CASSFWDRTDTEAFF
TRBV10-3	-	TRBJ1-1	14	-	TGTGCCATCAGCTCGGACAGACAGAACACTGAAGCTTTCTTT	CAISSDRQNTEAFF
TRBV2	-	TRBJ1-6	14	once	TGTGCCAGCAGTGAAAGCAGGAACAATTCACCCCTCCACTTT	CASSESRNNSPLHF
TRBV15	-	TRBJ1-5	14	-	TGTGCCACCGGCCCGGGACTGAGAAATCAGCCCCAGCATTTT	CATGPGLRNQPQHF
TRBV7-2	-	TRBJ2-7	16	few	TGTGCCAGCAGCTTAGCTGCGGCCTGGTCCTCCTACGAGCAGTACTTC	CASSLAAAWSSYEQYF
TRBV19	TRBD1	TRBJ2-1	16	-	TGTGCCAGTAGTATACACAGGGGCCGGCCGGACGATGAGCAGTTCTTC	CASSIHRGRPDDEQFF
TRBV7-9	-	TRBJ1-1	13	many	TGTGCCAGCAGCTTAAGCCTAACAGGTGAAGCTTTCTTT	CASSLSLTGEAFF
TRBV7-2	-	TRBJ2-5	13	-	TGTGCCAGCAGGGCCAGGGGGGGGGAGACCCAGTACTTC	CASRARGGETQYF
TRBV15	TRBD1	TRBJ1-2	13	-	TGTGCCACCAGCCACGGGACAGGGGATGGCTACACCTTC	CATSHGTGDGYTF
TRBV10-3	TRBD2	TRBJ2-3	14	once	TGTGCCATCAACCCCAGCGGGGGCACAGATACGCAGTATTTT	CAINPSGGTDTQYF
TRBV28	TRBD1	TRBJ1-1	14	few	TGTGCCAGCAGTTCACCGGGACAGAAAACTGAAGCTTTCTTT	CASSSPGQKTEAFF
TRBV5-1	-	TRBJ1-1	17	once	TGCGCCAGCAGCCGAAATCGGGGCAGGGTCATGAACACTGAAGCTTTCTTT	CASSRNRGRVMNTEAFF
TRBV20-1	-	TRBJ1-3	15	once	TGCAGTGCTAGAGATAAGGGGTTCTCTGGAAACACCATATATTTT	CSARDKGFSGNTIYF
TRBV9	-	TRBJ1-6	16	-	TGTGCCAGCAGCGTTGGGGCCGCGGACTATAATTCACCCCTCCACTTT	CASSVGAADYNSPLHF
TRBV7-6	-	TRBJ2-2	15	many	TGTGCCAGCAGCGAAAATCAGGGAGCCACCGGGGAGCTGTTTTTT	CASSENQGATGELFF
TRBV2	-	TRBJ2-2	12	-	TGTGCCAGCAGCGCTAGGGGAGGGGAGCTGTTTTTT	CASSARGGELFF
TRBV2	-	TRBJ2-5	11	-	TGTGCCAGCGGGATCCAAGAGACCCAGTACTTC	CASGIQETQYF
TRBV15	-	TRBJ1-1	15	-	TGTGCCACCAGCAGATCTCAGGGCATGAACACTGGAGCTTTCTTT	CATSRSQGMNTGAFF
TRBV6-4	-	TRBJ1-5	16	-	TGTGCCAGCAACCATATGGGGGCAGGGCGGGGTCAGCCCCAGCATTTT	CASNHMGAGRGQPQHF
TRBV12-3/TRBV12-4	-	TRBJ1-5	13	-	TGTGCCAGCACCCTAGAGCGCAATCAGCCCCAGCATTTT	CASTLERNQPQHF
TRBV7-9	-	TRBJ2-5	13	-	TGTGCCAGCAGCTCCTCCGCCGGAGAGACCCAGTACTTC	CASSSSAGETQYF
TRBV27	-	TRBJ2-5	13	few	TGTGCCAGCAGACGGGGGAACGTAGAGACCCAGTACTTC	CASRRGNVETQYF
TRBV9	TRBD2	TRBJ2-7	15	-	TGTGCCAGCAGTCATCCCGGGACTAACCCCTACGAGCAGTACTTC	CASSHPGTNPYEQYF
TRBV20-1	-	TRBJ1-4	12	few	TGCAGTCCTCGGGAGGGTACGGAAAAACTGTTTTTT	CSPREGTEKLFF
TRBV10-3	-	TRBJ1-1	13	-	TGTGCCATCAGTGACCGAACAGGGTCTGAAGCTTTCTTT	CAISDRTGSEAFF